This T cell receptor beta chain was observed in a study of shared clonotypes between healthy human individuals. Study background: There were three CD4 naive, three CD4 memory, two CD8 naive and one CD8 memory plates per donor.

Study-wide results and caveats: The sampled material consisted only of blood, and tissue repertoires are likely to differ.

CDR1 SNHLY and CDR2 FYNNEI come from the germline V gene. CDR3 size: 16 residues. V dropped 1 base and J dropped 7 bases, with 16 bases sitting between them. As concerns this clone: The antigen is unknown.

TCRdb's table, derived via immunoSEQ multiplex PCR, lists solely in-frame clones and lacks some. The repertoire holds over a million clones, with around 78% as singletons. V and J are TRBV2 and TRBJ1-4, with D possibly matching TRBD1 (5 bases). Sample: memory CD4+ T cells from PBMCs. Subset denoted: CD45RA-negative fraction. This receptor was taken from a man between 18 and 29 years old in good health. Some clones in this sample may be carry-over from other donors' samples. The CDR3, as DNA: TGTGCCAGCAGTGAAGGGGTGGAGGGACTGGGTGAAAAACTGTTTTTT. It translates to CASSEGVEGLGEKLFF.